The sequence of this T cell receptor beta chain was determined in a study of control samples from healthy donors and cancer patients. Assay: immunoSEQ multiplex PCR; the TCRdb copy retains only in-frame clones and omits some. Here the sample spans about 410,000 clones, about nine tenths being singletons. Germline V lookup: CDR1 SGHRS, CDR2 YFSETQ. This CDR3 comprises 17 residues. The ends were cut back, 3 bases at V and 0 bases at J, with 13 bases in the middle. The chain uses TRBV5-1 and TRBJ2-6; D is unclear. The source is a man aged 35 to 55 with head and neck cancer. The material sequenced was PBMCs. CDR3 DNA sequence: TGCGCCAGCAGCTCCTTGGGCTCTGGCTCTGGGGCCAACGTCCTGACTTTC. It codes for CASSSLGSGSGANVLTF.